Listed below are T cell receptor beta chains from one sample, sequenced in a study of cytomegalovirus exposure and HLA in healthy donors. This table comes from immunoSEQ multiplex PCR, and its TCRdb copy is limited to in-frame clones, with some not included. Of approximately 150,000 clones in the sample, approximately 79% were seen once. Sequencing was performed on PBMCs. Receptors were obtained from a man between 60 and 70 years old in good health and CMV-seronegative. Each CDR3 is given with its conserved first and last residue. A D gene is named only where the DNA matches it firmly. Clone sizes are given selectively: once, few, many, or a class where the clone is expanded.

TRBV19	NA	TRBJ2-5	NA	TGTGCCAGTAGTTCGACGACTAGGGAGACCCAGTACTTC	CASSSTTRETQYF
TRBV25-1	NA	TRBJ2-7	NA	TGTGCCAGCAGTCTAAAGGGGGAGCAGTACTTC	CASSLKGEQYF
TRBV19	NA	TRBJ1-3	NA	TGTGCCAGTAGTACAGGGATCGGTGGAAACACCATATATTTT	CASSTGIGGNTIYF
TRBV25-1	NA	TRBJ2-7	NA	TGTGCCAGCAGTGAACAATCCTACGAGCAGTACTTC	CASSEQSYEQYF
TRBV4-3	TRBD1	TRBJ1-1	few	TGCGCCAGCAGCCAAGGGGAGACGACAGGGGAGGTGGCTGAAGCTTTCTTT	CASSQGETTGEVAEAFF
TRBV15	NA	TRBJ1-2	NA	TGTGCCACCAGCAGAGATACCGAGTACAGCTCGGGCTACACCTTC	CATSRDTEYSSGYTF
TRBV10-2	NA	TRBJ2-7	few	TGCGCCAGCAGCGAGCGCGGGGAGGCTAGCGAGCAGTACTTC	CASSERGEASEQYF
TRBV30	NA	TRBJ2-2	NA	TGTGCCTCGAGACCCCACAGGAACACCGGGGAGCTGTTTTTT	CASRPHRNTGELFF
TRBV25-1	NA	TRBJ1-6	NA	TGTGCCAGCAGTGAAACGAGGGGAGGCAATTCACCCCTCCACTTT	CASSETRGGNSPLHF
TRBV25-1	NA	TRBJ1-4	few	TGTGCCAGCAGCCCAGTAGAGGGTTTGGAAAAACTGTTTTTT	CASSPVEGLEKLFF
TRBV7-3	TRBD2	TRBJ2-3	NA	TGTGCCAGCAGCTTAGGGACTAGCGGGGACACAGATACGCAGTATTTT	CASSLGTSGDTDTQYF
TRBV5-6	NA	TRBJ2-3	NA	TGTGCCAGCAGGGAGTGGAACACAGATACGCAGTATTTT	CASREWNTDTQYF
TRBV5-8	TRBD2	TRBJ2-1	NA	TGTGCCAGCAGCCCGGGACTAGCGGGAGCCAATGAGCAGTTCTTC	CASSPGLAGANEQFF
TRBV6-5	NA	TRBJ1-1	NA	TGTGCCAGCTCCGACACCGGCCGCAACACTGAAGCTTTCTTT	CASSDTGRNTEAFF
TRBV10-1	NA	TRBJ2-7	NA	TGCGCCAGCATTGGAGGCTCCTACGAGCAGTACTTC	CASIGGSYEQYF
TRBV9	NA	TRBJ2-3	NA	TGTGCCAGCAGCGTAGAAGGGACATCAAGACAGACTAGCACAGATACGCAGTATTTT	CASSVEGTSRQTSTDTQYF
TRBV7-9	TRBD2	TRBJ2-3	NA	TGTGCCAGCAGCCGGAAGCGGGAGGGCCGGGATACGCAGTATTTT	CASSRKREGRDTQYF
TRBV2	TRBD2	TRBJ2-1	NA	TGTGCCATCACGGCCCTACCGGGACTAGCGGCAAACTCCTACAATGAGCAGTTCTTC	CAITALPGLAANSYNEQFF
TRBV6-5	TRBD1	TRBJ1-1	NA	TGTGCCAGCACCCCGACAGGGGGGAACACTGAAGCTTTCTTT	CASTPTGGNTEAFF
TRBV7-8	NA	TRBJ2-3	NA	TGTGCCAGCAGCGCAACAGGAGATACGCAGTATTTT	CASSATGDTQYF
TRBV5-4	NA	TRBJ2-3	few	TGTGCCAGCAGCTTTTCAGGGACTCCTACGCAGTATTTT	CASSFSGTPTQYF
TRBV19	TRBD1	TRBJ1-6	NA	TGTGCCAGTTCGGACAGGGGGTCTTATAATTCACCCCTCCACTTT	CASSDRGSYNSPLHF
TRBV19	NA	TRBJ1-5	NA	TGTGCCAGTAGTTCTCATCGACAGGTGGGGGGGCAGCCCCAGCATTTT	CASSSHRQVGGQPQHF
TRBV5-1	TRBD2	TRBJ2-1	NA	TGCGCCAGCAGCCTGGCGGGCAGGCTAGCGGGAATGGATGAGCAGTTCTTC	CASSLAGRLAGMDEQFF
TRBV5-4	NA	TRBJ2-3	NA	TGTGCCAGCAGCTTGTTGAGCGTAGCGAGCCCAGATACGCAGTATTTT	CASSLLSVASPDTQYF
TRBV30	NA	TRBJ1-1	NA	TGTGCCTGGAGTGTTGGGGGGGCTTGGGCTTTCTTT	CAWSVGGAWAFF
TRBV5-4	NA	TRBJ2-3	NA	TGTGCCAGCAGCTCGAGGCGAGCCTCCACAGATACGCAGTATTTT	CASSSRRASTDTQYF
TRBV29-1	TRBD1	TRBJ2-5	NA	TGCAGCGGAACAGGGGGCCCACTCCAAGAGACCCAGTACTTC	CSGTGGPLQETQYF
TRBV5-8	NA	TRBJ2-5	once	TGTGCCAGCAGCCCCCACGGGGGAGAGACCCAGTACTTC	CASSPHGGETQYF